Below, 22 T cell receptor beta chains from the same sample are listed, as sequenced in a study of B cell selection in AIRE deficiency. Regulatory T cells were sorted as CD4+CD25hiCD127low/negative cells. Assay: immunoSEQ multiplex PCR; the TCRdb copy retains only in-frame clones and omits some. This sample has approximately 22,000 clones; roughly 91% occur once, and the top ten carry more than 1.3%. Sample: CD4+CD25+ Tregs sorted from PBMCs. Receptors were obtained from a human donor in good health.

V and J are TRBV6-5 and TRBJ2-3; TRBD1 is a possible D gene (6 bases). The V gene's germline CDR1 is MNHEY and CDR2 SVGAGI. The CDR3 loop spans 14 amino acids. Trimming pared 2 bases from V and 6 bases from J, leaving 12 bases between. DNA for the CDR3: TGTGCCAGCAGTTACGCCAGGGGTCGGGATACGCAGTATTTT. Translated: CASSYARGRDTQYF.

The chain recombines TRBV7-3 with TRBJ1-3; D is unresolved. V was trimmed by 1 base and J by 4 bases, leaving 17 bases between them. The CDR3 is 17 amino acids. Germline CDR1 is SGHTA and CDR2 is FQGTGA. CDR3 sequence (DNA): TGTGCCAGCAGCTTAATATCCACAGTTGCAGCGGGAAACACCATATATTTT. It specifies CASSLISTVAAGNTIYF. Full variable domain (missing parts from reference TRBV7-3 and TRBJ1-3): GAGVSQTPSNKVTEKGKYVELRCDPISGHTALYWYRQSLGQGPEFLIYFQGTGAADDSGLPNDRFFAVRPEGSVSTLKIQRTERGDSAVYLCASSLISTVAAGNTIYFGEGSWLTVV.

V and J are TRBV15 and TRBJ2-5; D remains unclear. TRBJ2-7 matches the DNA end more closely, so the J call is doubtful. Per the germline V gene, CDR1 is LNHNV and CDR2 is YYDKDF (reference sequence). The CDR3 spans 13 residues. CDR3 coding DNA: TGTGCCACCAGCAGAGGGGCAACCTACGAGCAGTACTTC. This sequence encodes CATSRGATYEQYF.

The chain links TRBV29-1 to TRBJ1-1, with D maybe TRBD1 (6 bases). The CDR3 has 14 amino acids. Trimming shortened V by 0 bases and J by 0 bases, and 8 bases separated the two germline ends. Germline V CDR1 and CDR2: SQVTM, ANQGSEA. The CDR3 DNA sequence: TGCAGCGTTGAAGATCAGGGGTTGAACACTGAAGCTTTCTTT. It translates to CSVEDQGLNTEAFF.

This clone showed up just once. The CDR3 protein is CASPHRKNTEAFF. The CDR3 DNA follows: TGCGCCAGCCCCCACAGGAAGAACACTGAAGCTTTCTTT. The gene calls are TRBV10-1 and TRBJ1-1; a possible D gene is TRBD1 (5 bases). Trimming left V 8 bases short and J 1 base short, with 11 bases between. Per germline, CDR1 WNHNN and CDR2 SYGVQD (reference sequence). This CDR3 contains 13 residues.

This chain links TRBV5-4 with TRBJ1-1; D remains unclear. Trimming removed 0 bases at V and 10 bases at J, with 10 bases between. Germline values: CDR1 SGHNT, CDR2 YYREEE (reference sequence). This CDR3 has 12 residues. Written as DNA, the CDR3 is TGTGCCAGCAGCTTGGTGGGTTTCGGAGCTTTCTTT. Protein sequence: CASSLVGFGAFF.

The CDR3 region has the DNA TGTGCCAGCAGTGAAGACTTAACAGATACGCAGTATTTT. Translated, it gives CASSEDLTDTQYF. The V call is TRBV6-1, the J call TRBJ2-3; no definite D call. The CDR3 extends over 13 amino acids. Germline CDR1 is MNHNS and CDR2 is SASEGT. Trimming removed 1 base from V and 3 bases from J, with 5 bases in between.

The CDR3 loop is CASSRFRGNTGELFF. CDR3 nucleotides: TGTGCCAGCTCACGTTTCAGGGGGAACACCGGGGAGCTGTTTTTT. This chain joins TRBV18 and TRBJ2-2; TRBD1 might be the D (6 bases). The germline V gene encodes CDR1 KGHSH and CDR2 LQKENI. This CDR3 contains 15 residues. V shed 4 bases and J shed 1 base, with 10 bases lying between them. The full variable domain, its missing parts supplied by reference TRBV18 and TRBJ2-2, is NAGVMQNPRHLVRRRGQEARLRCSPMKGHSHVYWYRQLPEEGLKFMVYLQKENIIDESGMPKERFSAEFPKEGPSILRIQQVVRGDSAAYFCASSRFRGNTGELFFGEGSRLTVL.

The V and J genes are TRBV9 and TRBJ2-3; TRBD2 aligns across 7 bases. V shed 0 bases, J shed 1 base, and the junction held 5 bases outside the gene matches. This CDR3 spans 16 amino acids. Germline V gives CDR1 SGDLS, CDR2 YYNGEE. DNA for the CDR3: TGTGCCAGCAGCGTAGTATCAAGCGGGGGCACAGATACGCAGTATTTT. Protein sequence: CASSVVSSGGTDTQYF.

CDR3 coding DNA: TGTGCCAGCAGCCCAGGGACAGGGAGCGAAGCTTTCTTT. Encoded protein: CASSPGTGSEAFF. The chain uses TRBV11-2 and TRBJ1-1, with 9 bases lining up with TRBD1. The CDR3 runs 13 residues. The J segment lost 8 bases and the V segment lost 5 bases, leaving 6 bases of the junction unmatched. CDR1 and CDR2 from the germline V gene are SGHAT and FQNNGV.

The V gene is TRBV27, the J gene TRBJ1-5, with 7 bases fitting TRBD1. With V trimmed by 5 bases and J by 1 base, 8 bases remained unmatched. The length of the CDR3 is 16 residues. Germline CDR1 and CDR2: MNHEY and SMNVEV (reference sequence). CDR3 sequence reads: CASSLTGERSNQPQHF. In nucleotides, the CDR3 is TGTGCCAGCAGTCTTACAGGGGAGAGGAGCAATCAGCCCCAGCATTTT.

The chain has TRBV5-1 and TRBJ2-5, with TRBD1 identical over 7 bases. Trimming took 2 bases from V and 5 from J; bases not matched to a gene: 6. The CDR3 contains 14 residues. The germline V gene has CDR1 SGHRS and CDR2 YFSETQ. The CDR3 is CASSLVGGGETQYF. The CDR3 DNA is TGCGCCAGCAGCTTAGTAGGGGGCGGGGAGACCCAGTACTTC.

This chain connects TRBV5-8 to TRBJ1-1; a possible D gene is TRBD1 (5 bases). Trimming removed 2 bases at V and 2 bases at J, with 13 bases between. This CDR3 spans 15 amino acids. Germline assignment: CDR1 SGHTS and CDR2 YDEGEE. The CDR3 region is CASSFRTRFNTEAFF. CDR3 sequence (DNA): TGTGCCAGCAGCTTCCGGACAAGATTCAACACTGAAGCTTTCTTT.

This sequence joins TRBV10-2 and TRBJ1-2; D is perhaps TRBD1 (6 bases). The germline V and J ends were trimmed by 1 base and 8 bases, with 11 bases remaining between them. Germline V gene lookup returns CDR1 WSHSY and CDR2 SAAADI. The CDR3 runs to 13 residues. CDR3 sequence: CASSEWGPKGYTF. CDR3 DNA: TGCGCCAGCAGTGAGTGGGGGCCAAAAGGCTACACCTTC.

The chain carries TRBV11-2 and TRBJ2-2; no definite D call. The CDR3 is 12 amino acids. CDR1 SGHAT and CDR2 FQNNGV come from the germline V gene. V was shortened by 10 bases and J by 8 bases, with 14 bases between the two germline ends. The CDR3 loop reads CATKLGGGELFF. The CDR3 region has the DNA TGTGCCACCAAACTGGGTGGGGGGGAGCTGTTTTTT.

The rearrangement uses TRBV27 and TRBJ2-4, with 8 bases matching TRBD2. The CDR3 contains 15 residues. Germline V lookup: CDR1 MNHEY, CDR2 SMNVEV (reference sequence). V trimming: 6 bases; J trimming: 9 bases; junction bases outside the gene matches: 13. CDR3 in amino acids: CASRAIAGPSGIQYF. CDR3 nucleotides: TGTGCCAGCAGGGCCATAGCGGGGCCCAGCGGCATTCAGTACTTC.

In its sample, this clone was seen once. This chain uses TRBV6-9 with TRBJ1-2; no reliable D call. Germline loops: CDR1 MNHGY, CDR2 SVAAGI. The length of the CDR3 is 14 residues. V was trimmed by 4 bases and J by 5 bases, leaving 14 bases between them. CDR3 nucleotide sequence: TGTGCCAGCAGTTCCGATAGGGCTGGTTATGGCTACACCTTC. Its translation: CASSSDRAGYGYTF.

The chain recombines TRBV30 with TRBJ2-3, with D possibly being TRBD2 (5 bases). Germline V gene data show CDR1 as GTSNPN and CDR2 as SVGIG (reference sequence). This CDR3 is 14 amino acids long. V lost 3 bases to trimming and J lost 0 bases, with 10 bases between them. Written as DNA, the CDR3 is TGTGCCTGGAGCCATTCTAGCAGCACAGATACGCAGTATTTT. As protein: CAWSHSSSTDTQYF.

Regarding this clone: Additional DNA sequences in this sample encode the identical CDR3. The chain combines TRBV6-5 with TRBJ1-6; 8 bases agree with TRBD1. V dropped 3 bases and J dropped 7; count of bases not matched to a gene: 5. Germline loops: CDR1 MNHEY, CDR2 SVGAGI. The CDR3 spans 15 residues. The DNA for the CDR3 is TGTGCCAGCAGTTATTCCGGACAGGGAAATTCACCCCTCCACTTT. Amino acids: CASSYSGQGNSPLHF.

V and J are TRBV6-5 and TRBJ1-2, with a tentative D call TRBD1 (6 bases). V lost 1 base and J lost 4, with 16 bases in between. The V gene's germline CDR1 is MNHEY and CDR2 SVGAGI. The CDR3 contains 16 residues. The DNA of the CDR3 is TGTGCCAGCAGTTACTTGGCACAGGGCTATGGCTATGGCTACACCTTC. Translation gives CASSYLAQGYGYGYTF.

The chain couples TRBV12-5 to TRBJ2-3; D might be TRBD2 (7 bases). Germline V lookup: CDR1 LGHNT, CDR2 FRNRAP. V was clipped by 7 bases and J by 5 bases, with 19 bases between them. The CDR3 has 15 amino acids. This CDR3 reads CASVQPRGAIDTQYF. The CDR3 nucleotides are TGTGCTAGTGTTCAACCACGGGGGGCAATAGATACGCAGTATTTT.

The V gene is TRBV6-1, the J gene TRBJ2-7, with no clear D. From germline, CDR1 is MNHNS and CDR2 SASEGT. The CDR3 runs 12 residues. Trimming stripped 4 bases from V and 1 base from J, with 5 bases between. CDR3 sequence: CASSGGSYEQYF. DNA of the CDR3: TGTGCCAGCAGTGGCGGATCCTACGAGCAGTACTTC.